Listed below are T cell receptor beta chains from one sample, sequenced in a study of CD4 T cells in relation to SARS-CoV-2 and coronaviruses. The protocol was immunoSEQ multiplex PCR, while the TCRdb copy is restricted to in-frame clones and leaves out a portion. The table lists under 70,000 clones, 80% to 90% of them singletons. Input material: memory CD4+ T cells from PBMCs. Receptors were obtained from a human donor in good health. Both conserved end residues are part of each CDR3. The D gene is left open where the match is weak. Size tells how often a clone was seen (once, few, many) or the class of an expanded clone, and some rows leave it out.

size | D | J | V | CDR3 | DNA
NA | NA | TRBJ1-6 | TRBV4-1 | CASSQQLAYNSPLHF | TGCGCCAGCAGCCAACAATTGGCGTATAATTCACCCCTCCACTTT
once | TRBD1 | TRBJ2-7 | TRBV28 | CASSSPDRARSYEQYF | TGTGCCAGCAGTTCCCCAGACAGGGCCAGGTCCTACGAGCAGTACTTC
few | NA | TRBJ2-3 | TRBV6-4 | CASSPQDSSTDTQYF | TGTGCCAGCAGCCCACAGGATTCTAGCACAGATACGCAGTATTTT
once | NA | TRBJ2-1 | TRBV10-1 | CASSDNLGRNEQFF | TGCGCCAGCAGTGATAACTTAGGCAGGAATGAGCAGTTCTTC
NA | TRBD2 | TRBJ2-2 | TRBV19 | CATTMGSGGYTGELFF | TGTGCCACTACTATGGGTAGCGGGGGTTACACCGGGGAGCTGTTTTTT
NA | NA | TRBJ1-5 | TRBV7-7 | CASSFPHGGRCQPQHF | TGTGCCAGCAGCTTCCCGCATGGGGGTAGGTGTCAGCCCCAGCATTTT
NA | NA | TRBJ1-2 | TRBV7-8 | CASSLEEGRVGGYTF | TGTGCCAGCAGCTTAGAAGAGGGCAGGGTAGGCGGCTACACCTTC
NA | NA | TRBJ1-3 | TRBV5-5 | CASSREGGNGNTIYF | TGTGCCAGCAGCCGTGAGGGGGGGAATGGAAACACCATATATTTT
once | NA | TRBJ1-5 | TRBV15 | CATSRVGRGGQPQHF | TGTGCCACCAGCAGAGTAGGTAGGGGTGGACAGCCCCAGCATTTT
NA | TRBD2 | TRBJ2-7 | TRBV5-4 | CASSLAFGRAGEQYF | TGTGCCAGCAGCTTGGCGTTCGGGAGGGCGGGGGAGCAGTACTTC
NA | NA | TRBJ1-1 | TRBV19 | CASSMGAGLLNTEAFF | TGTGCCAGTAGTATGGGCGCAGGGCTATTGAACACTGAAGCTTTCTTT
few | NA | TRBJ1-5 | TRBV18 | CASSSARARDGNQPQHF | TGTGCCAGCTCTTCCGCTCGGGCCAGGGACGGCAATCAGCCCCAGCATTTT
NA | TRBD1 | TRBJ1-1 | TRBV28 | CASSLSDRGTEAFF | TGTGCCAGCAGTTTGTCGGACAGGGGCACTGAAGCTTTCTTT
medium-sized | NA | TRBJ1-4 | TRBV28 | CAGGAATNEKLFF | TGTGCCGGAGGAGCTGCAACTAATGAAAAACTGTTTTTT
NA | NA | TRBJ2-4 | TRBV19 | CASSNFPGADRNIQYF | TGTGCCAGTAGTAATTTTCCAGGCGCCGACAGAAACATTCAGTACTTC
NA | NA | TRBJ1-6 | TRBV9 | CASSGGGRTGSPLHF | TGTGCCAGCAGCGGAGGAGGACGGACGGGTTCACCCCTCCACTTT
NA | NA | TRBJ2-2 | TRBV19 | CASSATWSTGELFF | TGTGCCAGTAGTGCCACCTGGTCCACCGGGGAGCTGTTTTTT
NA | NA | TRBJ1-3 | TRBV2 | CASSLPAGSGNTIYF | TGTGCCAGCAGTTTGCCCGCAGGGTCTGGAAACACCATATATTTT
NA | NA | TRBJ2-4 | TRBV7-2 | CASSLAFAKNIQYF | TGTGCCAGCAGCTTAGCTTTCGCCAAAAACATTCAGTACTTC
NA | NA | TRBJ2-7 | TRBV28 | CASSRTTRGAGEQYF | TGTGCCAGCAGTCGAACAACCAGGGGGGCAGGGGAGCAGTACTTC
NA | NA | TRBJ2-1 | TRBV19 | CASNPSGRNEQFF | TGTGCCAGTAACCCCAGTGGCAGGAATGAGCAGTTCTTC
NA | TRBD1 | TRBJ2-5 | TRBV28 | CASRGTGGGGETQYF | TGTGCCAGCAGAGGGACAGGGGGCGGTGGAGAGACCCAGTACTTC
once | NA | TRBJ2-7 | TRBV28 | CASSLTSSRRSYEQYF | TGTGCCAGCAGTTTAACTAGCTCCCGGCGGTCCTACGAGCAGTACTTC
NA | NA | TRBJ2-5 | TRBV7-7 | CASSPRETQYF | TGTGCCAGCAGCCCCAGGGAGACCCAGTACTTC
few | NA | TRBJ1-5 | TRBV6-6 | CASSYSSSNQPQHF | TGTGCCAGCAGTTACTCGAGTAGCAATCAGCCCCAGCATTTT
NA | TRBD1 | TRBJ1-5 | TRBV28 | CASSPTGARNQPQHF | TGTGCCAGCAGCCCCACAGGGGCTCGCAATCAGCCCCAGCATTTT
NA | TRBD2 | TRBJ2-3 | TRBV12-3/TRBV12-4 | CASVREGPDTQYF | TGTGCCAGCGTACGGGAGGGCCCAGATACGCAGTATTTT
NA | NA | TRBJ2-7 | TRBV18 | CASSSRPSSYEQYF | TGTGCCAGCTCATCTAGGCCTTCTTCCTACGAGCAGTACTTC
NA | NA | TRBJ2-6 | TRBV7-9 | CASSLVRGAGANVLTF | TGTGCCAGCAGCTTAGTGAGGGGGGCTGGGGCCAACGTCCTGACTTTC
NA | TRBD1 | TRBJ2-2 | TRBV7-3 | CASSLEPYRGRVTGELFF | TGTGCCAGCAGCTTAGAGCCTTACAGGGGGCGGGTCACCGGGGAGCTGTTTTTT
NA | TRBD1 | TRBJ2-5 | TRBV6-5 | CASSSNPTGGQETQYF | TGTGCCAGCAGTTCGAACCCCACAGGGGGCCAAGAGACCCAGTACTTC
NA | NA | TRBJ1-4 | TRBV2 | CASSSGSNEKLFF | TGTGCCAGCAGTTCGGGATCTAATGAAAAACTGTTTTTT
NA | TRBD1 | TRBJ1-2 | TRBV6-2/TRBV6-3 | CASSYPGQAPNYFYGYTF | TGTGCCAGCAGTTACCCAGGACAGGCCCCTAATTACTTCTATGGCTACACCTTC
NA | NA | TRBJ2-3 | TRBV4-1 | CASSHVQGSTDTQYF | TGCGCCAGCAGCCACGTACAGGGAAGCACAGATACGCAGTATTTT
NA | NA | TRBJ2-7 | TRBV30 | CAWSVGRVDEQYF | TGTGCCTGGAGTGTGGGACGGGTAGACGAGCAGTACTTC
NA | TRBD2 | TRBJ2-6 | TRBV7-3 | CASSPGGGSPGANVLTF | TGTGCCAGCAGCCCCGGGGGGGGCTCTCCTGGGGCCAACGTCCTGACTTTC
NA | NA | TRBJ2-5 | TRBV6-5 | CASSPGDPRQETQYF | TGTGCCAGCAGTCCAGGGGACCCCCGGCAGGAGACCCAGTACTTC
NA | TRBD2 | TRBJ2-3 | TRBV12-5 | CASGAGVADTQYF | TGTGCTAGTGGGGCGGGAGTGGCAGATACGCAGTATTTT
NA | NA | TRBJ1-1 | TRBV4-1 | CASSQDQRVTEAFF | TGCGCCAGCAGCCAAGACCAGAGGGTTACTGAAGCTTTCTTT
NA | NA | TRBJ2-5 | TRBV6-2/TRBV6-3 | CASSYQGGYQETQYF | TGTGCCAGCAGTTACCAGGGGGGGTACCAAGAGACCCAGTACTTC
NA | TRBD1 | TRBJ2-4 | TRBV5-1 | CASMTQTGGSLQYF | TGCGCCAGCATGACTCAGACAGGGGGCTCTCTCCAGTACTTC
NA | TRBD2 | TRBJ2-1 | TRBV10-3 | CAISGLTSGTNEQFF | TGTGCCATCAGTGGCTTGACTAGCGGAACCAATGAGCAGTTCTTC
NA | TRBD1 | TRBJ2-3 | TRBV19 | CASSIGSGTATDTQYF | TGTGCCAGTAGTATAGGTTCCGGGACAGCCACAGATACGCAGTATTTT
NA | TRBD1 | TRBJ1-3 | TRBV5-8 | CASSPGGQLSGNTIYF | TGTGCCAGCAGCCCCGGGGGACAGCTCTCTGGAAACACCATATATTTT
NA | TRBD1 | TRBJ1-5 | TRBV3-1/TRBV3-2 | CASSQGTGLGNQPQHF | TGTGCCAGCAGCCAAGGGACAGGGCTGGGCAATCAGCCCCAGCATTTT
NA | NA | TRBJ2-4 | TRBV6-5 | CASSTPDVAKNIQYF | TGTGCCAGCAGTACCCCTGATGTAGCCAAAAACATTCAGTACTTC
NA | NA | TRBJ2-6 | TRBV5-4 | CASSGSRTSGANVLTF | TGTGCCAGCAGCGGGTCACGAACCTCTGGGGCCAACGTCCTGACTTTC
NA | TRBD2 | TRBJ2-7 | TRBV5-1 | CASSLEGGTKGEQYF | TGCGCCAGCAGCTTGGAGGGCGGGACTAAGGGCGAGCAGTACTTC
NA | NA | TRBJ1-2 | TRBV28 | CASSTAIYGYTF | TGTGCCAGCAGTACAGCTATCTATGGCTACACCTTC
NA | NA | TRBJ2-2 | TRBV30 | CAWNFVKTGELFF | TGTGCCTGGAACTTCGTGAAAACCGGGGAGCTGTTTTTT
NA | NA | TRBJ1-5 | TRBV7-6 | CASSPGGVYSNQPQHF | TGTGCCAGCAGCCCGGGAGGGGTTTATAGCAATCAGCCCCAGCATTTT
NA | NA | TRBJ2-3 | TRBV18 | CASSPSYGASTDTQYF | TGTGCCAGCTCACCATCCTATGGAGCCAGCACAGATACGCAGTATTTT
NA | TRBD2 | TRBJ2-4 | TRBV5-1 | CASSPGGAKNIQYF | TGCGCCAGCAGCCCGGGGGGGGCTAAAAACATTCAGTACTTC
NA | NA | TRBJ2-1 | TRBV3-1/TRBV3-2 | CASSQGPVSRFF | TGTGCCAGCAGCCAAGGCCCTGTAAGCCGGTTCTTC